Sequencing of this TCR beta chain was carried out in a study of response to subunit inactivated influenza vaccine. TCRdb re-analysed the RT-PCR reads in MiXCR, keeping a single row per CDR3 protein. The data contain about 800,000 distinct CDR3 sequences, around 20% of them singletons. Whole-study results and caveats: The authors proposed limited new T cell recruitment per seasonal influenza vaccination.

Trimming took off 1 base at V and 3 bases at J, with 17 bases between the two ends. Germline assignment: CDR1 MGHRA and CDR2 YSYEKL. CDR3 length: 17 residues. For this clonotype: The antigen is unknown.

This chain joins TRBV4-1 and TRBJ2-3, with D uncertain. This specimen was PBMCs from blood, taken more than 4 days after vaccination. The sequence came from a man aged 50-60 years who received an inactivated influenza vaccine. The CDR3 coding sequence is TGCGCCAGCAGCCAAGTAGGTCGGATCGGTAGGACAGATACGCAGTATTTT. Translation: CASSQVGRIGRTDTQYF.